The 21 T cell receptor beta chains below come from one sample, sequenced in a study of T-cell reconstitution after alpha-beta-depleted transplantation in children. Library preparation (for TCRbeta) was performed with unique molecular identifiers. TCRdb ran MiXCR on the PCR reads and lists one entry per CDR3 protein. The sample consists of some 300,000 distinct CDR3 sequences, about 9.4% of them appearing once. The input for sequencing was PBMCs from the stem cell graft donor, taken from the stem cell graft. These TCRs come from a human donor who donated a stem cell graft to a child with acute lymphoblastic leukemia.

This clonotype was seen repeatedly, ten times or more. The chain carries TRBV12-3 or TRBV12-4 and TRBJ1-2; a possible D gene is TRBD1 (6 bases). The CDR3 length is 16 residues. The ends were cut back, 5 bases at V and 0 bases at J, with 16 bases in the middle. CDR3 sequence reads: CASSQTQGRSNYGYTF. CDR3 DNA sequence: TGTGCCAGCAGTCAGACCCAGGGGAGGTCTAACTATGGCTACACCTTC.

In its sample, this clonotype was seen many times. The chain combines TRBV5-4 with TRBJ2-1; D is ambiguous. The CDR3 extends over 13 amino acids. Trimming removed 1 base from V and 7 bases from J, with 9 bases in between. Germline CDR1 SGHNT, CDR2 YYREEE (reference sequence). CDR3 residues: CASSLPTRNEQFF. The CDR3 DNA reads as TGTGCCAGCAGCTTGCCTACGAGAAATGAGCAGTTCTTC.

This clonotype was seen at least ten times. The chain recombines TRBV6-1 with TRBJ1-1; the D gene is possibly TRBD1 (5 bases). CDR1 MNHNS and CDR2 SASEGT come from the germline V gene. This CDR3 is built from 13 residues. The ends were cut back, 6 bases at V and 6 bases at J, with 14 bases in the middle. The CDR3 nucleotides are TGTGCCAGCAGCCGGGGCCCGCGGGCTGAAGCTTTCTTT. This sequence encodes CASSRGPRAEAFF.

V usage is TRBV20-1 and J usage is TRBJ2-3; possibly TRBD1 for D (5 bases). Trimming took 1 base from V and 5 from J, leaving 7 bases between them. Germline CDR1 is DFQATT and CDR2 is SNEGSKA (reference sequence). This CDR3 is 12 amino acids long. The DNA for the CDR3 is TGCAGTGCTAGAGTAGGGGAAGATACGCAGTATTTT. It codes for CSARVGEDTQYF.

CDR3 sequence reads: CASSSPGLAGGPWDEQYF. CDR3 nucleotides: TGTGCCAGCAGTTCACCGGGACTAGCGGGAGGGCCTTGGGACGAGCAGTACTTC. The chain carries TRBV11-2 and TRBJ2-7, with 16 bases that match TRBD2. CDR1 SGHAT and CDR2 FQNNGV come from the germline V gene. After removal of 6 bases from V and 5 bases from J, the junction contained 13 bases not matched to a gene. This CDR3 is built from 18 residues.

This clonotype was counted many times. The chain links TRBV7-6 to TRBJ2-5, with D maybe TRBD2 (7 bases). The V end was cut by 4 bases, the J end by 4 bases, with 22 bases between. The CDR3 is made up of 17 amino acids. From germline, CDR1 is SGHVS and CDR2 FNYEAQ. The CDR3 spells CASSSMGGGSGRETQYF. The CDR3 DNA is TGTGCCAGCAGCTCCATGGGGGGCGGGAGCGGTAGAGAGACCCAGTACTTC.

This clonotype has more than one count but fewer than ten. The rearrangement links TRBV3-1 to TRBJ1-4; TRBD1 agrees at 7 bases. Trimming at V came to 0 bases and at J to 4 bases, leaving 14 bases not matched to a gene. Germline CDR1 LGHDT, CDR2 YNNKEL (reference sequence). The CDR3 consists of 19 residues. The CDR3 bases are TGTGCCAGCAGCCAAGATCTCGGCGACGGACAGGCCCTTAATGAAAAACTGTTTTTT. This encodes CASSQDLGDGQALNEKLFF.

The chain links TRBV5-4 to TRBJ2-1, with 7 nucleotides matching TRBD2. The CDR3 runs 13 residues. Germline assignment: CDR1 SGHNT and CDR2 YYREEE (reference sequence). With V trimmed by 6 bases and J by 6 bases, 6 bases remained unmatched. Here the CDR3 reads CASMAGDLNEQFF. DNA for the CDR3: TGTGCCAGCATGGCGGGAGATCTCAATGAGCAGTTCTTC.

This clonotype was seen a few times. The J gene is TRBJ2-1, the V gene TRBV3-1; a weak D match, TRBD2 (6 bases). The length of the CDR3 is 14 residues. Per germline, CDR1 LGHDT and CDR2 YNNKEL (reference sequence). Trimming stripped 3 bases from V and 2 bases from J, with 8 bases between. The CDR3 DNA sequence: TGTGCCAGCAGCCAGAGGACTACCTACAATGAGCAGTTCTTC. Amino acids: CASSQRTTYNEQFF.

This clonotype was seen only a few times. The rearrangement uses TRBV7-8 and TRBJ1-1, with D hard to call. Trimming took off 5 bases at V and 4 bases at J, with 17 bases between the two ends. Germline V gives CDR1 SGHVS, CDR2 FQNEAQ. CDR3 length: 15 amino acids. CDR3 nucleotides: TGTGCCAGCAGCCCCTCCCAGCTAGCAAGCACTGAAGCTTTCTTT. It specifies CASSPSQLASTEAFF.

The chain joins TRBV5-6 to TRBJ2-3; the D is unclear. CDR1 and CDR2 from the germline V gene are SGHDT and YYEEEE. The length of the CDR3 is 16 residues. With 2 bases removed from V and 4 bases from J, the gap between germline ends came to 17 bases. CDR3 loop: CASSFHMGSAADTQYF. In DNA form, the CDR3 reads TGTGCCAGCAGCTTTCACATGGGGTCCGCCGCAGATACGCAGTATTTT.

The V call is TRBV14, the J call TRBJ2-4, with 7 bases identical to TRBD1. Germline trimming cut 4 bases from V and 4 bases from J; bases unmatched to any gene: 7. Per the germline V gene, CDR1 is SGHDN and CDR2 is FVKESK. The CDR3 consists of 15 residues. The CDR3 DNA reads TGTGCCAGCAGCCGCCGTACAGGGGCGAAAAACATTCAGTACTTC. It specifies CASSRRTGAKNIQYF.

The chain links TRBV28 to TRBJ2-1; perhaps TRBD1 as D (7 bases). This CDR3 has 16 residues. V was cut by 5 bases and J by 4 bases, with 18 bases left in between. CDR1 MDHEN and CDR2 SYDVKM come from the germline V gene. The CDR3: CASSATSGGLYNEQFF. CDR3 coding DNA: TGTGCCAGCAGTGCCACATCAGGGGGGTTATACAATGAGCAGTTCTTC.

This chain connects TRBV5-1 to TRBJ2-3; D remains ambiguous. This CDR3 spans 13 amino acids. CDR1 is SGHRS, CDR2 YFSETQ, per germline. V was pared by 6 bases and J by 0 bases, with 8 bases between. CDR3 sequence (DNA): TGCGCCAGCATCCAGGACAGCACAGATACGCAGTATTTT. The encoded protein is CASIQDSTDTQYF.

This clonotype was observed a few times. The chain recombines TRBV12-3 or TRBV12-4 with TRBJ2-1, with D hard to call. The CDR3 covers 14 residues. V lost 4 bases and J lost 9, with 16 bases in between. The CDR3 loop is CASSSTVGKGEQFF. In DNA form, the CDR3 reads TGTGCCAGCAGTTCAACAGTGGGGAAGGGTGAGCAGTTCTTC.

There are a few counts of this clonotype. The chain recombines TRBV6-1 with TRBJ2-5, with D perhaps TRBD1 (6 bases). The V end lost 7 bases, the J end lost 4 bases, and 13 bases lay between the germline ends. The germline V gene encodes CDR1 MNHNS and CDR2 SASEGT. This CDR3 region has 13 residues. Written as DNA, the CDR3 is TGTGCCAGCATGAGGACAGTCCGAGAGACCCAGTACTTC. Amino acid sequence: CASMRTVRETQYF.

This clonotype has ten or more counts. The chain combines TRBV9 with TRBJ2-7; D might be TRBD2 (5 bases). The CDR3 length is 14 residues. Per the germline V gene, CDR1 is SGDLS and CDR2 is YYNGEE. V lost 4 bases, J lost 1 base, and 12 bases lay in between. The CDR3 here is CASSSSGESYEQYF. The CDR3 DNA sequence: TGTGCCAGCAGCTCGAGCGGTGAGTCCTACGAGCAGTACTTC.

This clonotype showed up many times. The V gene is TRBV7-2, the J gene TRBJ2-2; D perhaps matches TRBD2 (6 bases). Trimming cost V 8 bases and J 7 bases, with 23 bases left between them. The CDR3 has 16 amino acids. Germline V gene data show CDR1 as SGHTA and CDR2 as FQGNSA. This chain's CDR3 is CASENQGRNRFGELFF. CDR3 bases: TGTGCCAGCGAGAATCAAGGGAGGAACCGGTTCGGGGAGCTGTTTTTT.

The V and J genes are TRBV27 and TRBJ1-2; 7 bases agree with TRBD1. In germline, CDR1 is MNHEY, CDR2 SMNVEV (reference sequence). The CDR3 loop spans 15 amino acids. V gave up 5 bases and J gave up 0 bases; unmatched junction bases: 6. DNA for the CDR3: TGTGCCAGCAGTACCACAGGGGCCGCTAACTATGGCTACACCTTC. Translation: CASSTTGAANYGYTF.

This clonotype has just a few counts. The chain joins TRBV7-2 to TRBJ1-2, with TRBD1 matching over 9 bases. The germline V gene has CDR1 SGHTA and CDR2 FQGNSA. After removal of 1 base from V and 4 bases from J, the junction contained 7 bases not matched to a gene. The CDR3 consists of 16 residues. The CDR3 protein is CASSLEPPTGGYGYTF. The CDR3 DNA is TGTGCCAGCAGCTTAGAGCCCCCGACAGGGGGCTATGGCTACACCTTC.

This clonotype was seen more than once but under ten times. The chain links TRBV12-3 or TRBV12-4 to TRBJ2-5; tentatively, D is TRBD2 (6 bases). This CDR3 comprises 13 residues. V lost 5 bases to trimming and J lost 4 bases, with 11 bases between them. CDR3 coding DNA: TGTGCCAGCAGTCCGACTAGAAGAGAGACCCAGTACTTC. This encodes CASSPTRRETQYF.